This T cell receptor (beta chain) was profiled in a study of blood T cell repertoires in COVID-19. For the study at large: COVID-19 samples, acute and convalescent, were from the United States, Italy and Spain. PBMCs, B-cell-depleted T cells, or T cells were the source of the cDNA or gDNA that made up the material.

In the original analysis: By means of reference gene primer amplification, nucleated cell counts were estimated. TCRdb's copy holds only in-frame clones and misses some; the assay was immunoSEQ multiplex PCR. The V and J calls and clone size were taken over from that table, and D and trimming were inferred from the DNA. The sample has 140,000 or so clones; approximately 88% are singletons. Germline values: CDR1 SGHAT, CDR2 FQNNGV. The junction had 8 bases not matched to a gene; V was cut back by 5 bases and J by 0 bases. The CDR3 spans 17 residues. This clonotype originated in a human donor in a cohort sampled during active COVID-19. Input material: peripheral blood. The chain combines TRBV11-2 with TRBJ2-2, with 8 bases lining up with TRBD2. Here the CDR3 DNA reads TGTGCCAGCAGCCGACGGGGGGGACAACCGAACACCGGGGAGCTGTTTTTT. As protein: CASSRRGGQPNTGELFF. Supplemented by reference TRBV11-2 and TRBJ2-2, the full variable domain reads EAGVAQSPRYKIIEKRQSVAFWCNPISGHATLYWYQQILGQGPKLLIQFQNNGVVDDSQLPKDRFSAERLKGVDSTLKIQPAKLEDSAVYLCASSRRGGQPNTGELFFGEGSRLTVL.